The rows below give T cell receptor beta chains drawn from one sample of a study of blood T cell repertoires in COVID-19. Assay used: immunoSEQ multiplex PCR; TCRdb lists only in-frame clones, some missing. The data show about 280,000 clones, around four fifths seen once. Sequenced material: peripheral blood. The receptors originated from a woman aged 50 to 60 who had recovered from COVID-19. The CDR3 runs from the conserved cysteine through the conserved F or W. The order of the fields is D gene, V gene, clone size, J gene, CDR3 protein, CDR3 DNA. D genes are given only for firm matches. Expanded clones are given a class, and other clones once, few, many or no size at all.

D: TRBD2; V: TRBV5-1; size: .; J: TRBJ2-5; CDR3: CASSNGLASQETQYF; DNA: TGCGCCAGCAGCAATGGACTAGCGTCCCAAGAGACCCAGTACTTC
D: TRBD1; V: TRBV14; size: once; J: TRBJ1-4; CDR3: CASSQMTGMNEKLFF; DNA: TGTGCCAGCAGCCAGATGACAGGGATGAATGAAAAACTGTTTTTT
D: .; V: TRBV28; size: .; J: TRBJ2-4; CDR3: CASSLGAENIQYF; DNA: TGTGCCAGCAGTTTAGGGGCGGAAAACATTCAGTACTTC
D: .; V: TRBV5-1; size: .; J: TRBJ2-1; CDR3: CASSSRPTGRSSYNEQFF; DNA: TGCGCCAGCAGCTCGAGACCGACTGGCCGAAGCTCCTACAATGAGCAGTTCTTC
D: TRBD1; V: TRBV6-5; size: .; J: TRBJ2-5; CDR3: CASSSTGGGETQYF; DNA: TGTGCCAGCAGTTCGACAGGGGGCGGAGAGACCCAGTACTTC
D: TRBD2; V: TRBV2; size: .; J: TRBJ2-7; CDR3: CASSDLVRGGGGYSYEQYF; DNA: TGTGCCAGCAGTGATTTAGTGCGGGGTGGCGGGGGTTACTCCTACGAGCAGTACTTC
D: TRBD1; V: TRBV30; size: .; J: TRBJ1-1; CDR3: CAWDEGQMNTEAFF; DNA: TGTGCCTGGGACGAGGGACAGATGAACACTGAAGCTTTCTTT
D: .; V: TRBV4-2; size: .; J: TRBJ1-5; CDR3: CASSQLSSGKGSNQPQHF; DNA: TGTGCCAGCAGCCAACTTTCGTCAGGGAAAGGAAGCAATCAGCCCCAGCATTTT
D: TRBD1; V: TRBV19; size: .; J: TRBJ1-4; CDR3: CASSTTGVEKLFF; DNA: TGTGCCAGTAGCACCACAGGGGTAGAAAAACTGTTTTTT
D: .; V: TRBV7-2; size: .; J: TRBJ1-2; CDR3: CASSQRLDGYTF; DNA: TGTGCCAGCAGCCAGAGGTTAGATGGCTACACCTTC
D: .; V: TRBV7-3; size: .; J: TRBJ1-2; CDR3: CASSLTKTGGHGYTF; DNA: TGTGCCAGCAGCTTAACGAAAACCGGAGGCCATGGCTACACCTTC
D: .; V: TRBV28; size: .; J: TRBJ2-7; CDR3: CASSLWSGAYEQYF; DNA: TGTGCCAGCAGTTTATGGTCAGGGGCCTACGAGCAGTACTTC
D: TRBD2; V: TRBV6-6; size: few; J: TRBJ2-5; CDR3: CASRGLGRETQYF; DNA: TGTGCCAGCAGGGGCCTCGGGAGGGAGACCCAGTACTTC
D: .; V: TRBV28; size: .; J: TRBJ1-6; CDR3: CASSLRPGERSPLHF; DNA: TGTGCCAGCAGTTTACGCCCAGGGGAGCGATCACCCCTCCACTTT
D: TRBD1; V: TRBV7-2; size: .; J: TRBJ2-3; CDR3: CASSLDRGTDTQYF; DNA: TGTGCCAGCAGCTTGGACAGGGGGACAGATACGCAGTATTTT
D: .; V: TRBV3-1/TRBV3-2; size: .; J: TRBJ2-3; CDR3: CASSQPGTDTQYF; DNA: TGTGCCAGCAGCCAGCCGGGGACAGATACGCAGTATTTT
D: TRBD2; V: TRBV7-2; size: .; J: TRBJ2-7; CDR3: CASSLVLAGGRSSYEQYF; DNA: TGTGCCAGCAGCTTAGTACTAGCGGGGGGGAGGAGCTCCTACGAGCAGTACTTC
D: TRBD2; V: TRBV3-1/TRBV3-2; size: .; J: TRBJ2-7; CDR3: CASSQPGLAGDYEQYF; DNA: TGTGCCAGCAGCCAACCCGGACTAGCGGGGGATTACGAGCAGTACTTC
D: TRBD2; V: TRBV7-7; size: few; J: TRBJ2-7; CDR3: CASSSGLAGAHDEQYF; DNA: TGTGCCAGCAGCTCCGGACTAGCGGGAGCCCATGACGAGCAGTACTTC
D: TRBD2; V: TRBV7-2; size: .; J: TRBJ2-5; CDR3: CASSPPGLAGGQETQYF; DNA: TGTGCCAGCAGCCCACCGGGGTTAGCGGGAGGGCAAGAGACCCAGTACTTC
D: TRBD1; V: TRBV7-8; size: few; J: TRBJ1-2; CDR3: CASSLARQGAYGYTF; DNA: TGTGCCAGCAGCTTAGCGCGGCAGGGGGCCTATGGCTACACCTTC
D: .; V: TRBV28; size: .; J: TRBJ1-1; CDR3: CASSWPLKSEAFF; DNA: TGTGCCAGCAGTTGGCCCCTGAAGTCTGAAGCTTTCTTT
D: .; V: TRBV5-1; size: .; J: TRBJ1-1; CDR3: CASSSATANTEAFF; DNA: TGCGCCAGCAGTTCGGCGACAGCGAACACTGAAGCTTTCTTT
D: .; V: TRBV11-3; size: .; J: TRBJ1-4; CDR3: CASSLDFSLLQKLFF; DNA: TGTGCCAGCAGCTTAGATTTCAGTCTGCTCCAAAAACTGTTTTTT
D: .; V: TRBV2; size: .; J: TRBJ1-2; CDR3: CASTTWVQGTGYTF; DNA: TGTGCCAGCACCACCTGGGTGCAGGGAACGGGCTACACCTTC
D: .; V: TRBV28; size: .; J: TRBJ2-2; CDR3: CASNWNYPNTGELFF; DNA: TGTGCCAGCAATTGGAACTACCCGAACACCGGGGAGCTGTTTTTT
D: TRBD1; V: TRBV5-1; size: .; J: TRBJ1-1; CDR3: CASSLNRGADPMNTEAFF; DNA: TGCGCCAGCAGCTTAAACAGGGGCGCCGACCCAATGAACACTGAAGCTTTCTTT
D: TRBD2; V: TRBV7-2; size: .; J: TRBJ2-7; CDR3: CASSLDWGGSYEQYF; DNA: TGTGCCAGCAGCTTAGATTGGGGGGGTTCCTACGAGCAGTACTTC
D: .; V: TRBV7-8; size: few; J: TRBJ1-5; CDR3: CASSLGQYSNQPQHF; DNA: TGTGCCAGCAGCTTAGGACAGTACAGCAATCAGCCCCAGCATTTT
D: TRBD2; V: TRBV13; size: .; J: TRBJ2-1; CDR3: CASSSGGRGNSYNEQFF; DNA: TGTGCCAGCAGCTCGGGGGGACGGGGTAACTCCTACAATGAGCAGTTCTTC
D: TRBD1; V: TRBV2; size: .; J: TRBJ2-3; CDR3: CASRDRDRTLFGTQYF; DNA: TGTGCCAGCAGAGATCGGGACAGGACCCTTTTTGGTACGCAGTATTTT
D: TRBD2; V: TRBV19; size: .; J: TRBJ2-7; CDR3: CASSPGLAGGFEQYF; DNA: TGTGCCAGTAGTCCCGGACTAGCGGGAGGTTTCGAGCAGTACTTC
D: TRBD1; V: TRBV28; size: .; J: TRBJ1-2; CDR3: CASSRPGTGSGVNGYTF; DNA: TGTGCCAGCAGTCGTCCCGGGACAGGGTCGGGGGTCAATGGCTACACCTTC
D: TRBD1; V: TRBV6-2/TRBV6-3; size: few; J: TRBJ1-5; CDR3: CASSATGGLGNQPQHF; DNA: TGTGCCAGCAGTGCTACAGGGGGCCTGGGCAATCAGCCCCAGCATTTT
D: TRBD1; V: TRBV24-1; size: once; J: TRBJ2-3; CDR3: CATRGQGGADTQYF; DNA: TGTGCCACCAGAGGACAGGGGGGAGCAGATACGCAGTATTTT
D: .; V: TRBV29-1; size: .; J: TRBJ2-5; CDR3: CSVEDSGKGHTRRIQYF; DNA: TGCAGCGTTGAAGATTCGGGAAAGGGACACACAAGGAGGATCCAGTACTTC
D: .; V: TRBV5-5; size: .; J: TRBJ2-7; CDR3: CASSLAGDATYEQYF; DNA: TGTGCCAGCAGCTTGGCGGGGGACGCAACCTACGAGCAGTACTTC